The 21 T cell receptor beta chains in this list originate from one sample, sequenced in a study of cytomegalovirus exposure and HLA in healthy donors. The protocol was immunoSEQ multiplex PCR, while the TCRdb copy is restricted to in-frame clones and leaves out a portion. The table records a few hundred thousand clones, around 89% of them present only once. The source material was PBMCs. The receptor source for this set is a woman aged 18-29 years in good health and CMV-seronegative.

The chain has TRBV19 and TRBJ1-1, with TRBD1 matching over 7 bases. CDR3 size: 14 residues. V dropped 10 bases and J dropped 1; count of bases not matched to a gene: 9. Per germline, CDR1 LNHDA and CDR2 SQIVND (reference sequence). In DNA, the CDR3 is TGTGCCACTAAAGGGCAGGGGGGGAACACTGAAGCTTTCTTT. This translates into CATKGQGGNTEAFF.

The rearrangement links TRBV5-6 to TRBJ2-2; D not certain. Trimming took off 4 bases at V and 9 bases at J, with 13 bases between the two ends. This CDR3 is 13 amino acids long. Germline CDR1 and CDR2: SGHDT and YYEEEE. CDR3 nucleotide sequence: TGTGCCAGCAGCCTGGCCGCGGCTCGGGAGCTGTTTTTT. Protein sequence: CASSLAAARELFF.

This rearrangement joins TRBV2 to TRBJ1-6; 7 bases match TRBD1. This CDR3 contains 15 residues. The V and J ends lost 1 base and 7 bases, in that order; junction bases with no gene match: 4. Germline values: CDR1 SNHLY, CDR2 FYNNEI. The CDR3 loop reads CASSEVTGLNSPLHF. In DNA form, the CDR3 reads TGTGCCAGCAGTGAAGTGACAGGGTTGAATTCACCCCTCCACTTT.

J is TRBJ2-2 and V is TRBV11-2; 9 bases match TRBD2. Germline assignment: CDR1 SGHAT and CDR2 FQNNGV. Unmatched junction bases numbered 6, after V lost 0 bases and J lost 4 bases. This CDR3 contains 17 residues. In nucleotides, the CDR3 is TGTGCCAGCAGCTTAGATCCGGGACTAGCTGGCACCGGGGAGCTGTTTTTT. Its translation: CASSLDPGLAGTGELFF.

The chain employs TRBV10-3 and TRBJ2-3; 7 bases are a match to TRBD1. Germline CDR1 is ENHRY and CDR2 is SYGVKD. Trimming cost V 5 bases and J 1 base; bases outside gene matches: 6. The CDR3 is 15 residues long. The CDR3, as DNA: TGTGCCATCAGTCCAACAGGGGACGGCACAGATACGCAGTATTTT. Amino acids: CAISPTGDGTDTQYF.

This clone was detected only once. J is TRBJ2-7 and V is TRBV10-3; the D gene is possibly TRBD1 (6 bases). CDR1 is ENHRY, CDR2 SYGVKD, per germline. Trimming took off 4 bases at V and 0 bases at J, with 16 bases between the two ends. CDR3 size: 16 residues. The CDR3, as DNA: TGTGCCATCAGTGGCGCAGGGACATCCAGCTCCTACGAGCAGTACTTC. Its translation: CAISGAGTSSSYEQYF.

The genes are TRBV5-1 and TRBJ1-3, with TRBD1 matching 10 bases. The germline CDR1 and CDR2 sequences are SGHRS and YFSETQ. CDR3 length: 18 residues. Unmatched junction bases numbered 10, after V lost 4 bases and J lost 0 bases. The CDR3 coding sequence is TGCGCCAGCAGCCCGCAGAGACAGGGGGCTAACTCTGGAAACACCATATATTTT. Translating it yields CASSPQRQGANSGNTIYF.

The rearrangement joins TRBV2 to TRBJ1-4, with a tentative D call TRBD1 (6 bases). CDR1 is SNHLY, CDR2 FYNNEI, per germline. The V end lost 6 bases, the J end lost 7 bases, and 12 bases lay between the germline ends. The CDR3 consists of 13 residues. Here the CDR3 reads CASRAGDSEKLFF. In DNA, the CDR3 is TGTGCCAGCAGAGCAGGGGATAGTGAAAAACTGTTTTTT. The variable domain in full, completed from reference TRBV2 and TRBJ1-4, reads EPEVTQTPSHQVTQMGQEVILRCVPISNHLYFYWYRQILGQKVEFLVSFYNNEISEKSEIFDDQFSVERPDGSNFTLKIRSTKLEDSAMYFCASRAGDSEKLFFGSGTQLSVL.

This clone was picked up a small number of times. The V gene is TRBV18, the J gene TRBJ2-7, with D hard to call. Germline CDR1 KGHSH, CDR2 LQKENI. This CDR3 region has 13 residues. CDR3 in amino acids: CASSFGGSNEQYV. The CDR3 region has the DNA TGTGCCAGCTCATTCGGCGGCTCCAACGAGCAGTACGTC.

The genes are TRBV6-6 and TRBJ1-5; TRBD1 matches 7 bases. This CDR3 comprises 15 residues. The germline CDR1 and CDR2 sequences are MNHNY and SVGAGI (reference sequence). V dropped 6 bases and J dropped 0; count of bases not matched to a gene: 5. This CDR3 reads CASSRDSHSNQPQHF. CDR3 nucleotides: TGTGCCAGCAGCCGGGACAGCCATAGCAATCAGCCCCAGCATTTT.

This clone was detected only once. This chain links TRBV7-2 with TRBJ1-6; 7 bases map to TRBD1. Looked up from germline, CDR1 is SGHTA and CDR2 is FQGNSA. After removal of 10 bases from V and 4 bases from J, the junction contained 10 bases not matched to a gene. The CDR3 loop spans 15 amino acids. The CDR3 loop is CATKGQRSYNSPLHF. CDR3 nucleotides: TGTGCCACTAAGGGACAGCGCTCTTATAATTCACCCCTCCACTTT.

The CDR3 protein is CASSSGQTQETQYF. Here the CDR3 DNA reads TGTGCCAGCAGCTCAGGACAGACTCAAGAGACCCAGTACTTC. The chain couples TRBV7-9 to TRBJ2-5; tentative D call: TRBD1 (6 bases). V was clipped by 4 bases and J by 2 bases, with 11 bases between them. The germline gives CDR1 SEHNR, CDR2 FQNEAQ (reference sequence). This CDR3 spans 14 amino acids.

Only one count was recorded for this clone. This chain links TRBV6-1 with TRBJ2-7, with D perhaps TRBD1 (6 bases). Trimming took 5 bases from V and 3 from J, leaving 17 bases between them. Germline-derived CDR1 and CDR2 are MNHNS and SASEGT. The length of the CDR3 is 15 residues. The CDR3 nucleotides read TGTGCCAGCAGTTCCCCTCAGGGGTGGGGCTACGAGCAGTACGTC. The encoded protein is CASSSPQGWGYEQYV.

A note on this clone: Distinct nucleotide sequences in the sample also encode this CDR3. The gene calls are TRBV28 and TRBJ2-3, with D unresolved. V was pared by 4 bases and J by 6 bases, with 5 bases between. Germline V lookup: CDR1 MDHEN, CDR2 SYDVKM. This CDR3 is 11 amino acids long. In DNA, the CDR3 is TGTGCCAGCAGTTCGACTGATACGCAGTATTTT. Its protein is CASSSTDTQYF. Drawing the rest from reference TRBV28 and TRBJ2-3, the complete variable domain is DVKVTQSSRYLVKRTGEKVFLECVQDMDHENMFWYRQDPGLGLRLIYFSYDVKMKEKGDIPEGYSVSREKKERFSLILESASTNQTSMYLCASSSTDTQYFGPGTRLTVL.

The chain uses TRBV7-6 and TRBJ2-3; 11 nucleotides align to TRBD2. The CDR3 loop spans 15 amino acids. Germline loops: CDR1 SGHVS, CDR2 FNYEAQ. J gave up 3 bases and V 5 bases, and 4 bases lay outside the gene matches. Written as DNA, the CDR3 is TGTGCCAGCAGCACTTTAGCGGGGGGGACAGATACGCAGTATTTT. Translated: CASSTLAGGTDTQYF.

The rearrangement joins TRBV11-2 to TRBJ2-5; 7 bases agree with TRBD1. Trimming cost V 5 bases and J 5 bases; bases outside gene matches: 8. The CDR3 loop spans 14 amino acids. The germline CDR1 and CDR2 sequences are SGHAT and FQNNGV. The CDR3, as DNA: TGTGCCAGCAGCCGTACAGGGGTTGGGGAGACCCAGTACTTC. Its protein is CASSRTGVGETQYF.

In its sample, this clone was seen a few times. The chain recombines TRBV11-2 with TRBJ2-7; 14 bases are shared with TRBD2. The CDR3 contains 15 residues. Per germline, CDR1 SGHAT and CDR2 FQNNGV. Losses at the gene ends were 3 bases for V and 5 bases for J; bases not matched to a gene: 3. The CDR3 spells CASSLTSGGDHEQYF. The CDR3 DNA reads TGTGCCAGCAGCTTGACTAGCGGGGGGGATCACGAGCAGTACTTC.

CDR3 coding DNA: TGTGCCAGCAGCTTAGATTGGACAAGTGAAGCTTTCTTT. This gives the protein CASSLDWTSEAFF. The V gene is TRBV7-2, the J gene TRBJ1-1, with D perhaps TRBD1 (5 bases). This CDR3 has 13 residues. V was trimmed by 1 base and J by 7 bases, leaving 10 bases between them. CDR1 and CDR2 from the germline V gene are SGHTA and FQGNSA.

CDR3 residues: CASSLSGYNSPLHF. The CDR3 nucleotides read TGTGCCAGCAGTTTATCGGGATATAATTCACCCCTCCACTTT. This chain joins TRBV28 and TRBJ1-6, with no clear D. The CDR3 totals 14 residues. Trimming cost V 1 base and J 4 bases, with 5 bases left between them. CDR1 and CDR2 from the germline V gene are MDHEN and SYDVKM.

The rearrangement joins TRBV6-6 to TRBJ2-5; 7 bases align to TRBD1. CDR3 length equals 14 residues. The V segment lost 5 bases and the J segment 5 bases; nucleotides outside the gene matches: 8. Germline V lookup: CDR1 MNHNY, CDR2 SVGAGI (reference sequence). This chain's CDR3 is CASSRETGIETQYF. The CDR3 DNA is TGTGCCAGCAGTCGAGAGACAGGGATCGAGACCCAGTACTTC.

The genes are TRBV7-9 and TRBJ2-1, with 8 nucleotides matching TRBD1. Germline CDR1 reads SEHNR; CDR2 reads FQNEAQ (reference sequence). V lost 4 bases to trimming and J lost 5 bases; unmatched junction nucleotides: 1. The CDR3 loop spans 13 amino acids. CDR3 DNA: TGTGCCAGCAGCTCGACAGGGGACAATGAGCAGTTCTTC. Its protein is CASSSTGDNEQFF.